This TCR beta chain was identified in a study of persistence of HIV-infected CD4 T cells. Points from the study as a whole: Bulk TCR data could not be restricted to HIV-1-infected CMV-responding cells.

This CDR3 has 12 residues. V was cut by 1 base and J by 6 bases, with 7 bases left in between. CDR1 and CDR2 from the germline V gene are SQVTM and ANQGSEA. Overlapping HIV-1 Gag 15-mer peptides at roughly 1 ug per peptide per mL were used. Responding CD4+ T cells were sorted by upregulation of both CD40 ligand and CD69. The libraries were made with immunoSEQ version 4 in survey mode. Assay used: immunoSEQ multiplex PCR; TCRdb lists only in-frame clones, some missing. The sample lists nearly 20,000 clones; roughly two thirds were seen once. As to this clone: Its specificity is not known.

This TCR was sampled from an adult woman with HIV who was CMV-seropositive. Sequences were derived from CD4+ T cells sorted from PBMCs after approximately 19-hour stimulation, sampled from a patient who received antiretroviral therapy. This sequence joins TRBV29-1 and TRBJ2-1; D is unclear. The CDR3 region is CSVEATLNEQFF. The DNA of the CDR3 is TGCAGCGTTGAAGCGACCCTCAATGAGCAGTTCTTC.